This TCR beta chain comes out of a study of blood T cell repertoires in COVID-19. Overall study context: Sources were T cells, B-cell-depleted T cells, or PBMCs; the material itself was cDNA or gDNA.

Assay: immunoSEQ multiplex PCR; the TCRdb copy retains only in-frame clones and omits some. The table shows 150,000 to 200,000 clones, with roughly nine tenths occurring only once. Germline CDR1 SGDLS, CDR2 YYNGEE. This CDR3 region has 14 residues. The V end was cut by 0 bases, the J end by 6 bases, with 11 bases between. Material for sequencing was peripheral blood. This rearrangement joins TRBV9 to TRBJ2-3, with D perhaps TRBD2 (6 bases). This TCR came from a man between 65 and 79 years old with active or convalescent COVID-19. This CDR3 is CASSVGGDPDTQYF. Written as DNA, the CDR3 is TGTGCCAGCAGCGTAGGGGGGGACCCGGATACGCAGTATTTT.